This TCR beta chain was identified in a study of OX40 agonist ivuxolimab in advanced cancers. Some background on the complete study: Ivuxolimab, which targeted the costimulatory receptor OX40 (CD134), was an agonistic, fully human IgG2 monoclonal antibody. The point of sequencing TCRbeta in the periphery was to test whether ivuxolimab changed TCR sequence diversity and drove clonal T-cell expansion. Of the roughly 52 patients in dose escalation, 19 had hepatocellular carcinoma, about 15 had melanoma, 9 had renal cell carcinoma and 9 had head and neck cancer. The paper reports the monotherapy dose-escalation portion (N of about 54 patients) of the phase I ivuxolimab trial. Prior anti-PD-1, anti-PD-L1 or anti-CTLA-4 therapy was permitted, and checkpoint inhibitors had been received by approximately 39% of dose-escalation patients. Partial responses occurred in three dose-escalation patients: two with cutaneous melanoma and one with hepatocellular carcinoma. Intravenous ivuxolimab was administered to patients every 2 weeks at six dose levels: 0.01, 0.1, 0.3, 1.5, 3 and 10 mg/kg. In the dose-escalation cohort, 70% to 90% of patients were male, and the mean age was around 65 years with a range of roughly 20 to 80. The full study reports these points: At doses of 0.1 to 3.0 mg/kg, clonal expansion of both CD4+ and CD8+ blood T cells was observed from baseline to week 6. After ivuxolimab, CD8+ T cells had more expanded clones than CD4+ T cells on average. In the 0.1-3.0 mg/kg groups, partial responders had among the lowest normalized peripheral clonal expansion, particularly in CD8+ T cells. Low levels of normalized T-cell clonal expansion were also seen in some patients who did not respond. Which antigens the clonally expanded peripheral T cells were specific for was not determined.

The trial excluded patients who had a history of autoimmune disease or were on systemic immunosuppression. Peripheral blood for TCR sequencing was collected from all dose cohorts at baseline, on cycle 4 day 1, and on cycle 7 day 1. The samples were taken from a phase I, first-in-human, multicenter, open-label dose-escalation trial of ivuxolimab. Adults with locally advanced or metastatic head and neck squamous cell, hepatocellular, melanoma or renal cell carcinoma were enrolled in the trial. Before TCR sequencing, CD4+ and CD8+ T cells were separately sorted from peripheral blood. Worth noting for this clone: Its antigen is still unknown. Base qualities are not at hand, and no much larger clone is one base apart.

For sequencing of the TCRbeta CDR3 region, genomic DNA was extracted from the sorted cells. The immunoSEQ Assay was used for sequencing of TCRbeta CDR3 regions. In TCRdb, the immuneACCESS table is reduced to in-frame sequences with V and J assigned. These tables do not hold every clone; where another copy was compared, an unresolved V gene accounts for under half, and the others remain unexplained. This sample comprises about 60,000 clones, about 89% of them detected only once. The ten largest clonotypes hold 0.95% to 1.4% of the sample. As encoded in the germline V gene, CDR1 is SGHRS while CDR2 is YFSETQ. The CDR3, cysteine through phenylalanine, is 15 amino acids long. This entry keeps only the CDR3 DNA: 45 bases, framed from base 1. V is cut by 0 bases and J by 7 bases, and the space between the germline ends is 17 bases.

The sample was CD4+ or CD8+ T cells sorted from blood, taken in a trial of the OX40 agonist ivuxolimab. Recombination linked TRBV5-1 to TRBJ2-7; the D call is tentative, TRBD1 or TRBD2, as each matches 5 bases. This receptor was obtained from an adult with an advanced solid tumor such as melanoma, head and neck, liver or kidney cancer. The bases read TGCGCCAGCAGCTTGGGCCACCGGGACCCTTTGGAGCAGTACTTC. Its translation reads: CASSLGHRDPLEQYF.